Listed below are T cell receptor beta chains from one sample, sequenced in a study of Graves' ophthalmopathy and Graves' hyperthyroidism. TCRdb analysed the multiplex PCR reads with MiXCR anew, one entry per CDR3 protein. This sample has about 410,000 distinct CDR3 sequences, with around 17% found just once. The source material was peripheral blood. All receptors derive from a woman aged 18-29 years with Graves' ophthalmopathy. Each CDR3 is given with its conserved first and last residue. The D gene is left open where the match is weak. Clone sizes are given selectively: once, few, many, or a class where the clone is expanded.

abundance	j_gene	d_gene	v_gene	CDR3aa	CDR3nt
many	TRBJ1-5	-	TRBV5-1	CASSPSGGNNQPQHF	TGCGCCAGCAGCCCCTCGGGGGGGAACAATCAGCCCCAGCATTTT
many	TRBJ1-6	-	TRBV6-2/TRBV6-3	CASRTLNSPLHF	TGTGCCAGCAGGACTCTGAATTCACCCCTCCACTTT
many	TRBJ1-5	TRBD1	TRBV28	CASRRLGQGHQPQHF	TGTGCCAGCAGGCGCCTCGGACAGGGACATCAGCCCCAGCATTTT
many	TRBJ1-1	-	TRBV30	CAWSKGTQNTEAFF	TGTGCCTGGAGTAAGGGCACCCAGAACACTGAAGCTTTCTTT
many	TRBJ1-2	-	TRBV27	CATPGYGYTF	TGTGCCACCCCCGGCTATGGCTACACCTTC
many	TRBJ2-7	-	TRBV19	CASSIFASTEDRTYEQYF	TGTGCCAGTAGTATCTTCGCCTCGACAGAAGATCGAACCTACGAGCAGTACTTC
few	TRBJ1-5	-	TRBV7-9	CASSLDEGQPQHF	TGTGCCAGCAGCTTAGATGAGGGTCAGCCCCAGCATTTT
many	TRBJ2-2	-	TRBV9	CASSPASTGELFF	TGTGCCAGCAGCCCAGCGTCCACCGGGGAGCTGTTTTTT
many	TRBJ1-2	-	TRBV11-3	CASSLESLSLLGYTF	TGTGCCAGCAGCTTAGAGTCGCTCTCCCTGTTAGGCTACACCTTC
many	TRBJ2-5	TRBD1	TRBV11-2	CASSPRTGGRETQYF	TGTGCCAGCAGCCCTCGGACAGGGGGCAGAGAGACCCAGTACTTC
many	TRBJ2-7	TRBD2	TRBV7-3	CASSLTGGSGRLNEQYF	TGTGCCAGCAGCTTAACCGGGGGTAGCGGGAGGCTCAACGAGCAGTACTTC
-	TRBJ2-2	-	TRBV12-3/TRBV12-4	CASSFTRSGELFF	TGTGCCAGCAGTTTCACGAGGTCCGGGGAGCTGTTTTTT
many	TRBJ1-1	-	TRBV5-1	CASQQDFPPLAFF	TGCGCCAGCCAACAGGATTTTCCCCCCCTGGCTTTCTTT
-	TRBJ1-2	-	TRBV6-4	CASSYRRPNYGYTF	TGTGCCAGCAGTTACAGAAGGCCTAACTATGGCTACACCTTC
many	TRBJ2-7	-	TRBV28	CASSFYLGSYEQYF	TGTGCCAGCAGTTTTTACTTGGGCTCCTACGAGCAGTACTTC
once	TRBJ2-2	-	TRBV5-1	CASNWQGNTGELFF	TGCGCCAGCAACTGGCAGGGAAACACCGGGGAGCTGTTTTTT